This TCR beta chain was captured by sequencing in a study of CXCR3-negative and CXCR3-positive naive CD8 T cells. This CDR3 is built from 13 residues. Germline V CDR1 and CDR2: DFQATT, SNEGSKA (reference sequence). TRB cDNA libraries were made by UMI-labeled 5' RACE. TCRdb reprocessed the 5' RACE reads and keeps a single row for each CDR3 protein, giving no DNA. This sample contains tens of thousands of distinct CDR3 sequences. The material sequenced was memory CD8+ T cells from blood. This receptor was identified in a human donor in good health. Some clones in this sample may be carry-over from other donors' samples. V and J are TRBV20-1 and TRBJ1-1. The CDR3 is CSARDVGITEAFF.